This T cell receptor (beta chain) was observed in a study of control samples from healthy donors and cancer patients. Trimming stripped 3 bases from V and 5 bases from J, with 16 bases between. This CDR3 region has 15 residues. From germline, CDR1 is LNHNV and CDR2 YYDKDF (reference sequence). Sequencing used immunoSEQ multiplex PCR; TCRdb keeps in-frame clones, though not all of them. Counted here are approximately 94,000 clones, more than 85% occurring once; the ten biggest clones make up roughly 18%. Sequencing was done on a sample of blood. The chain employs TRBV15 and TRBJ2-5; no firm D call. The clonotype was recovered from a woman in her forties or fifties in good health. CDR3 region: CATSRSPSLGETQYF. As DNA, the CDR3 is TGTGCCACCAGCAGGTCCCCGTCCCTAGGGGAGACCCAGTACTTC.